The 19 T cell receptor beta chains given below trace back to one sample, sequenced in a study of memory CD4+ T cells and cytomegalovirus serostatus. Single viable CD3+CD4+CD8-CD45RO+ cells were sorted as the memory CD4+ T cells. Only in-frame clones appear in the TCRdb table, and some are missing; sequencing was by immunoSEQ multiplex PCR. The sample holds 25,000 to 30,000 clones; about 80% are singletons and the top ten take roughly 0.68%. The sample was memory CD4+ T cells from blood. All receptors come from an adult in good health and CMV-seronegative.

This sequence joins TRBV7-9 and TRBJ1-4; D call uncertain. V was trimmed by 0 bases and J by 5 bases, leaving 13 bases between them. The CDR3 contains 16 residues. The V gene's germline CDR1 is SEHNR and CDR2 FQNEAQ (reference sequence). The CDR3 loop is CASSLAGTGLNEKLFF. DNA for the CDR3: TGTGCCAGCAGCTTAGCCGGAACCGGACTAAATGAAAAACTGTTTTTT.

V gene TRBV19 combines with J gene TRBJ1-5, with a weak D call TRBD1 (6 bases). V dropped 5 bases and J dropped 0 bases, with 14 bases sitting between them. CDR3 length equals 16 residues. Germline V CDR1 and CDR2: LNHDA, SQIVND (reference sequence). CDR3 sequence: CASSYTGRNSNQPQHF. In DNA form, the CDR3 reads TGTGCCAGTAGTTACACAGGGCGAAATAGCAATCAGCCCCAGCATTTT.

CDR3 region: CSVDRGLGQPQHF. CDR3 nucleotide sequence: TGCAGCGTTGATAGGGGGCTGGGTCAGCCCCAGCATTTT. The chain recombines TRBV29-1 with TRBJ1-5; 7 positions match TRBD1. The CDR3 runs to 13 residues. Germline CDR1 SQVTM, CDR2 ANQGSEA. Losses at the gene ends were 3 bases for V and 6 bases for J; bases not matched to a gene: 5. The full variable domain, rest sourced from reference TRBV29-1 and TRBJ1-5, is SAVISQKPSRDICQRGTSLTIQCQVDSQVTMMFWYRQQPGQSLTLIATANQGSEATYESGFVIDKFPISRPNLTFSTLTVSNMSPEDSSIYLCSVDRGLGQPQHFGDGTRLSIL.

This chain uses TRBV6-5 with TRBJ1-1; D uncertain. Per the germline V gene, CDR1 is MNHEY and CDR2 is SVGAGI. V dropped 5 bases and J dropped 1 base, with 11 bases sitting between them. This CDR3 has 14 residues. CDR3 sequence: CASSLGRENTEAFF. CDR3 coding DNA: TGTGCCAGCAGTCTCGGACGGGAGAACACTGAAGCTTTCTTT.

The gene calls are TRBV7-8 and TRBJ2-2; D is unclear. V was pared by 1 base and J by 4 bases, with 7 bases between. There are 14 residues in the CDR3. Germline CDR1 is SGHVS and CDR2 is FQNEAQ. DNA of the CDR3: TGTGCCAGCAGCTTAGTCGGCGGCACCGGGGAGCTGTTTTTT. Protein product: CASSLVGGTGELFF. Complete variable domain (other parts from reference TRBV7-8 and TRBJ2-2): GAGVSQSPRYKVAKRGQDVALRCDPISGHVSLFWYQQALGQGPEFLTYFQNEAQLDKSGLPSDRFFAERPEGSVSTLKIQRTQQEDSAVYLCASSLVGGTGELFFGEGSRLTVL.

The chain combines TRBV6-5 with TRBJ1-3, with D unclear. Germline-derived CDR1 and CDR2 are MNHEY and SVGAGI. The CDR3 has 13 residues. V was cut by 7 bases and J by 1 base, with 8 bases left in between. In nucleotides, the CDR3 is TGTGCCAGCATTGGGATGTCTGGAAACACCATATATTTT. This gives the protein CASIGMSGNTIYF.

The genes are TRBV7-2 and TRBJ1-2, with D possibly matching TRBD1 (6 bases). Germline V gene sequence: CDR1 SGHTA, CDR2 FQGNSA. CDR3 size: 15 residues. Trimming removed 4 bases from V and 6 bases from J, with 18 bases in between. CDR3 in DNA: TGTGCCAGCAGCTCCGGGACATTGATTAGGCATGGCTACACCTTC. Its protein is CASSSGTLIRHGYTF.

The gene calls are TRBV9 and TRBJ2-2; D gene uncertain. The CDR3 is made up of 15 amino acids. Germline loops: CDR1 SGDLS, CDR2 YYNGEE. V dropped 4 bases and J dropped 2 bases, with 12 bases sitting between them. The CDR3 DNA reads as TGTGCCAGCAGCATGACACCAATAAACACCGGGGAGCTGTTTTTT. Its protein product is CASSMTPINTGELFF.

V is TRBV19 and J is TRBJ2-1, with a tentative D call TRBD1 (5 bases). Germline values: CDR1 LNHDA, CDR2 SQIVND (reference sequence). This CDR3 has 13 amino acids. V gave up 7 bases and J gave up 9 bases, with 16 bases separating them. CDR3: CASTGQGRTEQFF. The CDR3 DNA sequence: TGTGCCAGTACTGGTCAGGGTCGGACTGAGCAGTTCTTC.

The CDR3 here is CASSTITGNTEAFF. CDR3 in DNA: TGTGCCAGCAGCACTATTACAGGGAACACTGAAGCTTTCTTT. The chain recombines TRBV6-1 with TRBJ1-1; D might be TRBD1 (5 bases). V gave up 6 bases and J gave up 1 base, with 12 bases separating them. The germline V gene encodes CDR1 MNHNS and CDR2 SASEGT. This CDR3 spans 14 amino acids.

The rearrangement links TRBV14 to TRBJ2-7; the D gene is possibly TRBD1 (6 bases). In germline, CDR1 is SGHDN, CDR2 FVKESK. The CDR3 sequence is 15 residues long. The V end lost 4 bases, the J end lost 2 bases, and 15 bases lay between the germline ends. The CDR3 sequence: CASSPGDRQAYEQYF. The CDR3 nucleotides read TGTGCCAGCAGCCCCGGTGACAGGCAAGCCTACGAGCAGTACTTC.

The chain combines TRBV6-5 with TRBJ1-1; D is possibly TRBD1 (6 bases). Germline CDR1 and CDR2: MNHEY and SVGAGI. Trimming took 8 bases from V and 1 from J, leaving 11 bases between them. CDR3 length: 13 residues. The CDR3 spells CASVSRGNTEAFF. The CDR3 region has the DNA TGTGCCAGCGTTAGCAGGGGGAACACTGAAGCTTTCTTT.

The V and J genes are TRBV29-1 and TRBJ1-1, with 7 bases identical to TRBD1. V trimming: 4 bases; J trimming: 3 bases; junction bases outside the gene matches: 11. Germline-derived CDR1 and CDR2 are SQVTM and ANQGSEA. This CDR3 spans 15 amino acids. The CDR3 coding sequence is TGCAGCGTTGGATCCCCCGGGACAGTATACACTGAAGCTTTCTTT. Translated, it gives CSVGSPGTVYTEAFF.

The rearrangement joins TRBV30 to TRBJ2-1; D may be TRBD2 (6 bases). The CDR3 consists of 14 residues. Trimming took off 1 base at V and 2 bases at J, with 9 bases between the two ends. Per the germline V gene, CDR1 is GTSNPN and CDR2 is SVGIG (reference sequence). The CDR3 loop reads CAWSESSAYNEQFF. The CDR3 region has the DNA TGTGCCTGGAGTGAGTCTAGCGCCTACAATGAGCAGTTCTTC.

The V call is TRBV11-2, the J call TRBJ2-3; D perhaps matches TRBD1 (5 bases). Germline assignment: CDR1 SGHAT and CDR2 FQNNGV. CDR3 length: 15 amino acids. Trimming left V 2 bases short and J 2 bases short, with 11 bases between. CDR3 nucleotides: TGTGCCAGCAGCTTACCGTCAGGGTACACAGATACGCAGTATTTT. This sequence encodes CASSLPSGYTDTQYF.

This clone was observed a few times. The chain links TRBV2 to TRBJ2-7; 10 bases agree with TRBD1. This CDR3 is built from 12 residues. Germline V gene lookup returns CDR1 SNHLY and CDR2 FYNNEI. V lost 8 bases, J lost 5 bases, and 3 bases stayed unmatched. In DNA, the CDR3 is TGTGCCAGCGGGACAGGGGCCCACGAGCAGTACTTC. Translating it yields CASGTGAHEQYF.

The V call is TRBV6-5, the J call TRBJ2-7, with D possibly being TRBD1 (7 bases). Trimming removed 5 bases from V and 6 bases from J, with 20 bases in between. Germline loops: CDR1 MNHEY, CDR2 SVGAGI. The CDR3 extends over 15 amino acids. This CDR3 reads CASSLSGNRGGEQYF. DNA for the CDR3: TGTGCCAGCAGTCTCTCCGGGAACAGGGGAGGCGAGCAGTACTTC.

This chain uses TRBV2 with TRBJ1-2; 7 bases line up with TRBD1. Germline trimming cut 3 bases from V and 5 bases from J; bases unmatched to any gene: 9. Germline V gene sequence: CDR1 SNHLY, CDR2 FYNNEI. This CDR3 is built from 15 residues. The CDR3 loop reads CASSDLAGGLYGYTF. In DNA, the CDR3 is TGTGCCAGCAGTGACCTGGCAGGGGGATTATATGGCTACACCTTC. Supplemented by reference TRBV2 and TRBJ1-2, the full variable domain reads EPEVTQTPSHQVTQMGQEVILRCVPISNHLYFYWYRQILGQKVEFLVSFYNNEISEKSEIFDDQFSVERPDGSNFTLKIRSTKLEDSAMYFCASSDLAGGLYGYTFGSGTRLTVV.

V and J are TRBV6-1 and TRBJ2-2, with D tentatively TRBD1 (5 bases). Germline CDR1 and CDR2: MNHNS and SASEGT. The ends were cut back, 6 bases at V and 2 bases at J, with 10 bases in the middle. This CDR3 region has 14 residues. In DNA, the CDR3 is TGTGCCAGCAGCCTAGACAGTAACACCGGGGAGCTGTTTTTT. This sequence encodes CASSLDSNTGELFF.